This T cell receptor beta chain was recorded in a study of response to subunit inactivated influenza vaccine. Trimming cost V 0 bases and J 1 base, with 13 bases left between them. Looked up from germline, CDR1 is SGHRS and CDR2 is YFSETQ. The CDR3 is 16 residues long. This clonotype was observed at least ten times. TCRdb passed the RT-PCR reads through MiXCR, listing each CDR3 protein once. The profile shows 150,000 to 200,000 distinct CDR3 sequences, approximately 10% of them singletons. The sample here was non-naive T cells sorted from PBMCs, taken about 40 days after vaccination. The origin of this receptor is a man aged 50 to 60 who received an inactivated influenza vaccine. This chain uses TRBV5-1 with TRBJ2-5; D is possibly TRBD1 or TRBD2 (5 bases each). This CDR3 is CASSLALGGIQETQYF. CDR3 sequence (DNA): TGCGCCAGCAGCTTGGCCCTTGGGGGTATCCAAGAGACCCAGTACTTC. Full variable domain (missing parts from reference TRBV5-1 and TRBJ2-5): KAGVTQTPRYLIKTRGQQVTLSCSPISGHRSVSWYQQTPGQGLQFLFEYFSETQRNKGNFPGRFSGRQFSNSRSEMNVSTLELGDSALYLCASSLALGGIQETQYFGPGTRLLVL.